This T cell receptor beta chain originates from a study of T cells in women clearing cervical HPV infection. Study-wide background: For cases, blood was sampled a median roughly 150 days after lesion detection, interquartile range roughly 80 to 200 days.

V lost 3 bases and J 7 bases, leaving 19 bases between the germline ends. The germline V gene encodes CDR1 SGHRS and CDR2 YFSETQ. The CDR3 extends over 15 amino acids. Sequencing was performed with immunoSEQ multiplex PCR; in TCRdb, only in-frame clones are kept and a portion is missing. The data show about 22,000 clones, and the top ten clones hold 2.5% to 3.5%. Concerning this clone: The DNA ends 3 residues before the CDR3 does, and the rest of the CDR3 is filled in from the germline J gene.

The sample taken for sequencing was blood buffy coat. The receptor's source is a woman aged 18-70 years with a cervical HPV16 infection that either progressed to CIN3+ or cleared (not recorded which). The chain recombines TRBV5-1 with TRBJ1-1, with D perhaps matching TRBD1 (5 bases). The DNA read from the CDR3 is TGCGCCAGCAGCTCCGTGGGGGGACCGGGACTTGAA. The encoded protein is CASSSVGGPGLE. The CDR3, in full, reads CASSSVGGPGLEAFF.